The subject of this entry is one TCR beta chain. Generated by immunoSEQ multiplex PCR, the TCRdb table keeps only in-frame clones and is missing some. The sample contains hundreds of thousands of clones, more than 80% of which appear only once. The source of the sample is a study of Ad26.COV2.S vaccination and SARS-CoV-2 variants. The treatment is: roughly 20 received Ad26.COV2.S at low or high dose, single or two shots; roughly five received placebo; per-sample allocation not given. Following the first vaccine or placebo injection, samples were taken on day 63. The donor's status was that of an adult aged 18-55 years in Boston. With 0 bases clipped from V and 5 bases from J, the junction kept 5 bases outside the gene matches. Germline CDR1 SGHRS, CDR2 YFSETQ. This CDR3 has 16 residues.

Specimen: peripheral blood, collected in a trial of Ad26.COV2.S vaccine versus placebo. The chain has TRBV5-1 and TRBJ1-6; 7 bases align to TRBD1. This sequence was found in a person between 18 and 65 years old who received the Ad26.COV2.S COVID-19 vaccine or a placebo. CDR3: CASSLVSRGNNSPLHF. The CDR3 nucleotides are TGCGCCAGCAGCTTGGTGTCCAGGGGGAATAATTCACCCCTCCACTTT.